This T cell receptor (beta chain) was sequenced in a study of identical twins. Via MiXCR, TCRdb re-called the 5' RACE reads, giving one row per CDR3 protein. Of 300,000 to 400,000 distinct CDR3 sequences listed, approximately 13% are singletons. CDR3 length: 13 amino acids. These data were likewise used in another study, on yellow fever vaccine responses in identical twins.

The chain uses TRBV21-1 and TRBJ2-1; TRBD2 is the table's D call, not checked against the DNA. TRBV21-1 is a pseudogene segment. The TCR originated in a woman between 18 and 29 years old in good health. Material: CD8+ T cells sorted from blood. The CDR3 DNA sequence: TGTGCCAGCACCCCGGGACTAGCGGATGAGCAGTTCTTC. This encodes CASTPGLADEQFF.